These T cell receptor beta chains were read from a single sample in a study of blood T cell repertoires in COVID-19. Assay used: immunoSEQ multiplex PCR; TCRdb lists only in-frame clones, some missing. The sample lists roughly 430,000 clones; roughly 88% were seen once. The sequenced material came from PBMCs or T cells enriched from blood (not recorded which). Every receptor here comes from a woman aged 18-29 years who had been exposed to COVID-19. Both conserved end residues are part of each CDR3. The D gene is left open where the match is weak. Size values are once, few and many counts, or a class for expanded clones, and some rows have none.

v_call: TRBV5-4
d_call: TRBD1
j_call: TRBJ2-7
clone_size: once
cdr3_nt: TGTGCCAGCAGCTTGATCGGACAGGGGCGTAACGAGCAGTACTTC
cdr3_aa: CASSLIGQGRNEQYF

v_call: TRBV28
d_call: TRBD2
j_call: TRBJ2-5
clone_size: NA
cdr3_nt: TGTGCCAGCAGTTTGCGGACCGGACTAGCGGGAGTAATTATGGAGACCCAGTACTTC
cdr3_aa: CASSLRTGLAGVIMETQYF

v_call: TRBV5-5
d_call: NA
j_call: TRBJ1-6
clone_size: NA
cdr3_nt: TGTGCCAGCATCCGGGGGATTAGTTCACCCCTCCACTTT
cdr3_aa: CASIRGISSPLHF

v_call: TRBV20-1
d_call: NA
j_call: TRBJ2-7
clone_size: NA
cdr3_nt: TGCAGTGCTAGTTTCCCAGCCGGGTTCAACGAGCAGTACTTC
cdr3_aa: CSASFPAGFNEQYF

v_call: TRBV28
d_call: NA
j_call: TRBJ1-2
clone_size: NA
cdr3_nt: TGTGCCAGCAGCCCTCCACGCGGGGGGGGTGGCTACACCTTC
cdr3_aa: CASSPPRGGGGYTF

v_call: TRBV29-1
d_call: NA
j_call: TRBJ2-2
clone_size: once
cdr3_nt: TGCAGCGTTGAAAGAGGGCCCCCGAACACCGGGGAGCTGTTTTTT
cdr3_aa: CSVERGPPNTGELFF

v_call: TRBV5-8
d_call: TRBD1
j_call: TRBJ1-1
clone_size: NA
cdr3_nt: TGTGCCAGCAGCTTGCCGGACAGGGTGAACACTGAAGCTTTCTTT
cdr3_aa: CASSLPDRVNTEAFF

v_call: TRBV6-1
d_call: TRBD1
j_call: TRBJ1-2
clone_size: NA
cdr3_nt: TGTGCCAGCAGTGATAAGGGGGCGCGGGGCTACACCTTC
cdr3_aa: CASSDKGARGYTF

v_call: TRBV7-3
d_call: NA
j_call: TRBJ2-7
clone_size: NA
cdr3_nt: TGTGCCAGCAGCTGGGGGGACGGTCTCGAGCAGTACTTC
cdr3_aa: CASSWGDGLEQYF

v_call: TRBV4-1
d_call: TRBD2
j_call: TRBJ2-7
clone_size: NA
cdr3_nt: TGCGCCAGCAGCCAAAGTCCTGGACTAGCCCCCTACGAGCAGTACTTC
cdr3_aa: CASSQSPGLAPYEQYF

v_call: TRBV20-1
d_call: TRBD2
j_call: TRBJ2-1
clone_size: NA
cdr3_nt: TGCAGTGCTAGTGGAGCGGGGGCGCAGTTCTTC
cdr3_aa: CSASGAGAQFF

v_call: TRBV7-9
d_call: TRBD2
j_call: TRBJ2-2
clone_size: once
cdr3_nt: TGTGCCAGCAGCTTAGGTCTAGCGGCGAACACCGGGGAGCTGTTTTTT
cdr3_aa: CASSLGLAANTGELFF

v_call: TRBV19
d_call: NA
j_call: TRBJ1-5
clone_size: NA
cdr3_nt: TGTGCCAGTAGTACCTACTCAGGGGAGCAGCCCCAGCATTTT
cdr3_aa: CASSTYSGEQPQHF

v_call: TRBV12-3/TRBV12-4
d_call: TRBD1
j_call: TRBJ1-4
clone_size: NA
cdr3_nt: TGTGCCAGCAACCCAGGGGGGAAAGAAAAACTGTTTTTT
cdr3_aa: CASNPGGKEKLFF

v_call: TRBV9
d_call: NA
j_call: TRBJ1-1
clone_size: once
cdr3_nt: TGTGCCAGCAGCGCCCGAGATGGGAACACTGAAGCTTTCTTT
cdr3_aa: CASSARDGNTEAFF

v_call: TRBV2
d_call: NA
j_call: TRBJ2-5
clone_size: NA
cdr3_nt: TGTGCCAGCAGTGAAATCGCTCAGGCTATGAAGACCCAGTACTTC
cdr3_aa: CASSEIAQAMKTQYF

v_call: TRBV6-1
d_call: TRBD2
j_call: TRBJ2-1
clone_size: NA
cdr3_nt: TGTGCCAGCAGTGCCCGGACGGGAGGGTTTAGAGCCGATGAGCAGTTCTTC
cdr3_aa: CASSARTGGFRADEQFF

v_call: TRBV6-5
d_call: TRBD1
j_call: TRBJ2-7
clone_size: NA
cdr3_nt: TGTGCCAGCAGATCGGACAGGGGGCGAGGCGAGCAGTACTTC
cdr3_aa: CASRSDRGRGEQYF

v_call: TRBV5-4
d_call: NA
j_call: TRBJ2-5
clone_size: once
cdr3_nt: TGTGCCAGCAGCGCTGGCTCAGGACATAGAGAGACCCAGTACTTC
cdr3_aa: CASSAGSGHRETQYF

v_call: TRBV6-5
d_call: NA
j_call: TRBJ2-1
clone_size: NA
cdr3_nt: TGTGCCAGCACTCCTGGGGCCTCACGAGAGGATGAGCAGTTCTTC
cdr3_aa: CASTPGASREDEQFF

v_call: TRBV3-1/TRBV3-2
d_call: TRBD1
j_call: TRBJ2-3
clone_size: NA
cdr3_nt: TGTGCCAGCAGCCTCTTAGGACAGGGTTGGGCAGATACGCAGTATTTT
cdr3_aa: CASSLLGQGWADTQYF

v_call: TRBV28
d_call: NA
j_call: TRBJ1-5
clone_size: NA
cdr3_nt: TGTGCCAGCAGTTTCGGGGGGGGCCAGCCCCAGCATTTT
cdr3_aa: CASSFGGGQPQHF

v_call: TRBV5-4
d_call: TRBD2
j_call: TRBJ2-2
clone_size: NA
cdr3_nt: TGTGCCAGCAGCCTGGGACTAGCGGGAGGGCCTAGCTTGGTCCCCGGGGAGCTGTTTTTT
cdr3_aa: CASSLGLAGGPSLVPGELFF

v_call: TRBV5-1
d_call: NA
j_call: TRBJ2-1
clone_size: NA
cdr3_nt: TGCGCCAGCAGCGCCCCTGACTTCGGCTCCTACAATGAGCAGTTCTTC
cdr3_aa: CASSAPDFGSYNEQFF

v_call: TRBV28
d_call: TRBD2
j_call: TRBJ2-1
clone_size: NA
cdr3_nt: TGTGCCAGCAAGCCTTCTGTGGGAGCGGGATATGGGGATGAGCAGTTCTTC
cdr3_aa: CASKPSVGAGYGDEQFF

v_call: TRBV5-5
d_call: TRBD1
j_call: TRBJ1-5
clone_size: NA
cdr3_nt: TGTGCCAGCAGCCCTTCCGGGACAGGGGGCAAAAATCAGCCCCAGCATTTT
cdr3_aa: CASSPSGTGGKNQPQHF

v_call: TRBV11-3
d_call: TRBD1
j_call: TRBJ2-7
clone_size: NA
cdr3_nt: TGTGCCAGCAGCTTAAGGACAGGGGAGAACTACGAGCAGTACTTC
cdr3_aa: CASSLRTGENYEQYF

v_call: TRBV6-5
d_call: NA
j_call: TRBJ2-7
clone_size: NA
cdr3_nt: TGTGCCTACCGCCGGGCCCAGGGCGAGCAGTACTTC
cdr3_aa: CAYRRAQGEQYF

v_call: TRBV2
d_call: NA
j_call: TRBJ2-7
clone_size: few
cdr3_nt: TGTGCCAGCAGTCCCCGGACAGTCTCCTACGAGCAGTACTTC
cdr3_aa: CASSPRTVSYEQYF

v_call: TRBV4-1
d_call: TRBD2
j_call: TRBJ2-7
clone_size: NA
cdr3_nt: TGCGCCAGCAGCCAAGTAGCCCTGGGACTAGCGCTTCGTACTCCCTACGAGCAGTACTTC
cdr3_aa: CASSQVALGLALRTPYEQYF

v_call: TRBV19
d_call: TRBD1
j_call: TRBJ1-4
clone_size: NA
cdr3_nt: TGTGCCAGTAGTAGCCAGGGGGCGCGGCGGGAAAAACTGTTTTTT
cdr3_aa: CASSSQGARREKLFF

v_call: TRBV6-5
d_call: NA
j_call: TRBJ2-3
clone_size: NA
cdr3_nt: TGTGCCAGCAGTTACTCGATTGACTCAGATACGCAGTATTTT
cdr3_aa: CASSYSIDSDTQYF

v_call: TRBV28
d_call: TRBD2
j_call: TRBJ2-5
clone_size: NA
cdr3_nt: TGTGCCAGCAGTTTATTATTTGTCCTAGCGGGGGATAAACTACAAGAGACCCAGTACTTC
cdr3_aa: CASSLLFVLAGDKLQETQYF

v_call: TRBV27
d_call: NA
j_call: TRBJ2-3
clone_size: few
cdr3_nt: TGTGCCAGCACCGAGGATGGATGGGGCACAGATACGCAGTATTTT
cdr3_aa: CASTEDGWGTDTQYF

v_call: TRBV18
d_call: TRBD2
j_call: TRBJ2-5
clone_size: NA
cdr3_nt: TGTGCCAGCTCACCGGGAGCGGGAGAGGAGACCCAGTACTTC
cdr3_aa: CASSPGAGEETQYF

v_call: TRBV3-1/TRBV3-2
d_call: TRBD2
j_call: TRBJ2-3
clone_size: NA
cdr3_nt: TGTGCCAGCAGCCAAGAAATAGCGGGAGTGAGTTTGCCGGCCACAGATACGCAGTATTTT
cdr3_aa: CASSQEIAGVSLPATDTQYF

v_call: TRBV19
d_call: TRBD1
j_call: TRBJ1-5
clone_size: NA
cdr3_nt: TGTGCCAGTAGTAGCCCAATACAAACAGGGGGCGGCAATCAGCCCCAGCATTTT
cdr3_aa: CASSSPIQTGGGNQPQHF

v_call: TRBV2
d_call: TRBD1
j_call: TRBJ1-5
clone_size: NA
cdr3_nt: TGTGCCAGCAGTGGGGACAGGGGGCGAGCTCATAGCAATCAGCCCCAGCATTTT
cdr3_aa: CASSGDRGRAHSNQPQHF

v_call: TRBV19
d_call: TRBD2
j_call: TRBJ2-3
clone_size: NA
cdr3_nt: TGTGCCAGTAGTATTTCCGGGGGGACAGATACGCAGTATTTT
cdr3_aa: CASSISGGTDTQYF

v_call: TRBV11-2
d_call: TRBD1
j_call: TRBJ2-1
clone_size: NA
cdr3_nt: TGTGCCAGCAGCACAATACAGGGGGTTTCCTACAATGAGCAGTTCTTC
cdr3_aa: CASSTIQGVSYNEQFF

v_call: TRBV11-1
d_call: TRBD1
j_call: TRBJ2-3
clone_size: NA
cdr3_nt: TGTGCCAGCAGCTTCCGGACAGGGGGTACAGATACGCAGTATTTT
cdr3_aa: CASSFRTGGTDTQYF

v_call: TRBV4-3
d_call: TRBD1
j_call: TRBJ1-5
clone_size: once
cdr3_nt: TGCGCCAGCAGCCAAGACAACTCGGGACAGGGGAGGCAGCCCCAGCATTTT
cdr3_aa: CASSQDNSGQGRQPQHF

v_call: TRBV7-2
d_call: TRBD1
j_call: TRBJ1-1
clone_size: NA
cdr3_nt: TGTGCCAGCAGCCCCACTTCTGACAGGGCCTGGACTGAAGCTTTCTTT
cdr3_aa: CASSPTSDRAWTEAFF

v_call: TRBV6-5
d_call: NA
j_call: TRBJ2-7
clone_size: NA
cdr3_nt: TGTGCCAGCAGCCTTCGACCCCAGGCCTACGAGCAGTACTTC
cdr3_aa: CASSLRPQAYEQYF

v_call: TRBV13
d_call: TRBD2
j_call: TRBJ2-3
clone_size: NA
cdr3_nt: TGTGCCAGCAGTGTAGCGGGGACAGATACGCAGTATTTT
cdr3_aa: CASSVAGTDTQYF

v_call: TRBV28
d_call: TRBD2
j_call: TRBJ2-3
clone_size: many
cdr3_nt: TGTGCCAGCAGTTTACGGCGACTAGCGGGAGTTGCAGATACGCAGTATTTT
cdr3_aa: CASSLRRLAGVADTQYF